This TCR beta chain was retrieved from a study of response to subunit inactivated influenza vaccine (dated by TCRdb to the late 2010s). Context from the whole study: Deep quantitative profiling of the T cell receptor repertoire was used in the study to follow responses to a trivalent subunit inactivated influenza vaccine.

Libraries were constructed by RT-PCR. Instrument used: Illumina HiSeq 2500. Using fastp at Q25 and MiXCR, TCRdb reprocessed the public reads and kept productive beta chains. CDR3 protein sequences are deduplicated, and each keeps its most common genes and DNA. Across this sample there are about 540,000 distinct CDR3 sequences, with roughly 25% seen only once. The ten largest clonotypes hold about 3% of the sample. The table lists this clonotype with a count of one. Its antigen is not yet known. No much larger clone is present one base from it, and per-base qualities are unavailable. A single read counts as weak evidence. Overall results and qualifications from the work: It was suggested by the authors that each seasonal influenza vaccination may recruit only a limited number of new T cells.

The germline V gene gives CDR1 as MNHNS and CDR2 as SASEGT. The CDR3 measures 14 amino acids from cysteine to phenylalanine. Only CDR3 DNA is held: 42 bases, read in frame from base 1. Here V drops 5 bases and J drops 5 bases, and the junction holds 2 bases not matched to any gene. The same specimen was also included in a second study, on T cells expressing NK-cell markers. As that second paper reports: TCR beta cDNA libraries were made by 5'RACE template switching that added a universal primer site and unique molecular identifiers. TCR beta-chain repertoires were profiled in sorted CD3+CD56+NKG2C+, CD3+CD56+NKG2C- and CD3+CD56-NKG2C+ T-cell subsets from several donors. Seven of the eight sequenced donors were HCMV-seropositive and one was HCMV-seronegative. In several experiments an anti-gammadeltaTCR antibody was added to restrict sorting to alphabetaTCR-expressing T cells. For five or six donors, the dominant CD3+CD56+NKG2C+ clonotypes were among the top 10 CD8+ clonotypes and accounted for about 1.0-7.0% of CD8+ T cells. Those dominant clonotypes were again the most abundant among CD3+CD56-NKG2C+ cells in a few donors, at about 28.3-65%. Whether the expanded NKG2C-expressing T cell clones were specific for HCMV antigens was left unclear. All eight donors whose samples were sequenced were randomly selected healthy volunteers, three of them men and five women. A commercial ELISA kit detecting HCMV-specific IgG in serum was used to determine HCMV serostatus. Ficoll density gradient centrifugation was used to isolate peripheral blood mononuclear cells from blood. CD4+ and CD8+ T cells were isolated from PBMC by magnetic immunoseparation with Miltenyi isolation kits. Synthesis of cDNA was primed from the TCR beta constant segment and was followed by two consecutive PCR amplification steps. The libraries were sequenced on Illumina HiSeq 2000/2500, MiSeq or NextSeq, producing 2 x 150 bp reads. MIGEC was used to demultiplex reads and group the reads by UMI, and MiTCR was used to assemble and quantify clonotypes. Only TCR cDNA sequences supported by at least two reads were kept to exclude erroneous sequences. The tcR package was used for downstream repertoire analysis, and clonotypes were matched between fractions using CDR3 nucleotide sequence together with V segment. VDJmatch was used to annotate antigen specificity against VDJdb, with one amino acid substitution allowed in CDR3.

This clonotype originated in a man aged 50 to 60 who received an inactivated influenza vaccine. Donor details come from another sample of the same person, matched by shared clones. The starting material was CD4+ T cells sorted from PBMCs, obtained 11 to 12 days after vaccination. The sequence links TRBV6-1 to TRBJ2-5; 13 central bases correspond to TRBD2. In nucleotide form, the sequence is TGTGCCAGCAGTCAACTAGCGGGGGGGGAGACCCAGTACTTC. This translates into CASSQLAGGETQYF.